The following is a T cell receptor beta chain sequence with its context. The antigen is undetermined. Produced via immunoSEQ multiplex PCR; TCRdb's table is partial and in-frame only. Of about 100,000 clones detected, nearly 95% appear once; the ten largest clones hold approximately 0.62%. The V and J ends lost 4 bases and 8 bases, in that order; junction bases with no gene match: 7. CDR1 and CDR2 (germline): GTSNPN, SVGIG (reference sequence). The CDR3 loop spans 14 amino acids. This specimen belongs to a study of siplizumab effects on memory and regulatory T cells. Study results and caveats: Confirmation was lacking for the suppressive function of proliferating Tregs derived from siplizumab cultures. Some alloreactive sequences were traceable to unstimulated CD4+ memory cells, and siplizumab significantly reduced them.

Material: Tregs sorted from blood. The rearrangement uses TRBV30 and TRBJ1-4, with 10 bases fitting TRBD1. This TCR derives from a human donor in good health. The CDR3 is CAWNRQGAWEKLFF. The CDR3 nucleotides read TGTGCCTGGAACAGACAGGGGGCATGGGAAAAACTGTTTTTT. The full variable domain, in which reference TRBV30 and TRBJ1-4 provide the parts outside the CDR3, is SQTIHQWPATLVQPVGSPLSLECTVEGTSNPNLYWYRQAAGRGLQLLFYSVGIGQISSEVPQNLSASRPQDRQFILSSKKLLLSDSGFYLCAWNRQGAWEKLFFGSGTQLSVL.